This note documents a single T cell receptor (beta chain) sequence. Its antigen remains unidentified. Base qualities are not provided; no much larger clone lies one nucleotide away. The sample comes from a study of shared clonotypes between healthy human individuals (dated by TCRdb to the early 2020s). In the study overall: Two women and a few men aged 18 to 49 years were included in the cohort. For each donor, three plates each were used for CD4 naive and CD4 memory, two plates were used for CD8 naive, and one plate was used for CD8 memory. To estimate repertoire size and how much clonotype sharing occurs between individuals, the study deeply sequenced the blood TCR repertoires of five healthy adults. Libraries were prepared and TCR repertoires were sequenced by different laboratories using diverse techniques, in order to increase sequencing depth and limit assay-specific biases. Per donor, leukapheresis produced somewhere between about 0.85 and 10 billion PBMCs.

The research as a whole found: Pairwise subsampling led to the expectation that sequencing depth would affect the degree of clonotype sharing among donors. The genetic and exposure-history diversity represented was limited by the small number of donors. Higher generation probabilities were observed for clonotypes shared by all four sorted-subset donors than for non-shared clonotypes. Larger estimated clonotype richness was generally found for naive subsets than for memory subsets. Sharing across a handful of donors was observed for about 5% of naive CD4, 3% to 4% of naive CD8, 2% to 2.5% of memory CD4, and about 0.4% of memory CD8 clonotypes. Only blood was sampled, and tissue TCR repertoires likely differ from those in blood. Rarefaction of sorted-subset datasets indicated incomplete sequencing despite the large sequencing depth.

TCR CDR3 regions were amplified from genomic DNA by multiplex PCR using the deep immunoSEQ assay. Genomic DNA extracted from each cell subset was distributed evenly over all wells of several immunoSEQ 96-well plates, and each plate served as one replicate. Each replicate PCR for sorted subsets received about 0.2 ug genomic DNA, equal to about 30,000 T cell genomes. Purified libraries were quantified with a Qubit 3.0 fluorometer, sized on a Bioanalyzer 2100, and re-quantified with the KAPA Library Quantification kit. Each immunoSEQ 96-well plate was sequenced on its own single-read 150-cycle Illumina NextSeq 550 flow cell. The authors' pipeline ran thus. Because only junctional sequences without quality scores were contained in the immunoSEQ output, filtering matching that applied to full-length reads could not be performed. Sequences were annotated with PyIR, a Python wrapper for IgBLAST v1.9, and V/J genes and CDR3 were assigned using IMGT germline references. Reads were filtered out if the reads had weak V/J assignments (E-value above 1e-6), no CDR3, stop codons, out-of-frame junctions, or ambiguous translated residues. V3J clonotypes were defined by identical inferred V gene, J gene, and CDR3 amino acid sequence. The percentage overlap between two repertoires was calculated by dividing the number of shared unique clonotypes by the size of the smaller repertoire. Repertoire richness was assessed with RTK rarefaction, the Chao1 estimator, and Recon v2.1 estimates of unobserved clonotypes. Generation probabilities were computed with OLGA for all TCRbeta clonotypes obtained by the gDNA method from several donors. TCRdb took over this immuneACCESS table, retaining in-frame rearrangements with V and J assigned. Such tables are incomplete; in checked studies, under half of the missing clones stem from an unresolved V gene, and the remainder is unexplained. D and trimming come from the DNA, and the V and J calls and clone size come from that table. The sample table shows 1.5 million to 2.5 million clones, and roughly 95% are seen once. Of the sample, roughly 1.2% is held by the ten largest clones.

CD8 naive samples were obtained by positive selection for CCR7 among CD45RO-negative cells, yielding a CD45RA+CCR7+ population from which TemRA cells were excluded. Healthy HIV-negative adults with no recently reported acute infections or vaccinations were included as donors. All donors were Caucasian adults living in Nashville, Tennessee, USA. After blood collection by leukapheresis, PBMCs were isolated using Ficoll-Histopaque density gradient centrifugation and then cryopreserved in the vapor phase of liquid nitrogen. Analytical flow cytometry was used to check the purity and quantity of each magnetically sorted T cell population. Genomic DNA was isolated from every sorted fraction and measured by UV absorbance on a Nanodrop 2000c. The CDR3 numbers 16 residues from cysteine through phenylalanine. The only DNA kept is the CDR3, 48 bases in frame from the first base. Unmatched junction bases come to 4, with V trimmed by 1 base and J by 3 bases. The germline V gene provides CDR1 SGHTS and CDR2 YDEGEE.

The receptor chain draws on TRBV5-8 and TRBJ2-3; 11 bases in between match TRBD1. This TCR came from a man between 18 and 29 years old in good health. Sequenced material: naive CD8+ T cells sorted from blood. Explained via the paper, the cell subset or site label denotes: CD45RA+CCR7+. DNA sequence: TGTGCCAGCAGCTTGAGGACAGGGGGCAGGACAGATACGCAGTATTTT. Its translation reads: CASSLRTGGRTDTQYF.